This paragraph covers one T cell receptor (beta chain) sequence. Its antigen is as yet unknown. Every isolated RNA sample was fully reverse transcribed, so sequencing captured expressed TCRB transcripts. Clones were sequenced by immunoSEQ multiplex PCR, and TCRdb holds only the in-frame ones, with some missing. The repertoire has about 700,000 clones, over 10% of them found once; the top ten carry approximately 0.02%. Sorted cells reached over 95% purity in every population. Germline CDR1 and CDR2: SNHLY and FYNNEI. Trimming shortened V by 0 bases and J by 3 bases, and 11 bases separated the two germline ends. The CDR3 has 15 amino acids. The source of the sample is a study of beta chain features in type 1 diabetes. Study observations and caveats: In every one of the four CD4+ subsets, TCRB CDR3s were moderately but significantly shorter in Type 1 diabetes patients. There were fewer insertions and more deletions at the VDJ junctions of type 1 diabetes patients.

This chain links TRBV2 with TRBJ1-2; D is possibly TRBD1 (5 bases). The sample taken for sequencing was naive CD4+ T cells from blood. The source of this sequence is a man aged 18 to 29 with type 1 diabetes. In DNA form, the CDR3 reads TGTGCCAGCAGTGAAGCGCGTGGGACGGACTATGGCTACACCTTC. It encodes CASSEARGTDYGYTF.